This T cell receptor (beta chain) was captured in a study of control samples from healthy donors and cancer patients. Germline V gene sequence: CDR1 SGHRS, CDR2 YFSETQ. The CDR3 loop spans 14 amino acids. The germline V and J ends were trimmed by 0 bases and 5 bases, with 12 bases remaining between them. Profiled with immunoSEQ multiplex PCR; TCRdb holds only in-frame clones, not every one. The sample has roughly 200,000 clones; about 91% are singletons. The origin of this receptor is a young man in good health. Material: blood. The V gene is TRBV5-1, the J gene TRBJ2-7; TRBD2 is a possible D gene (5 bases). The CDR3 nucleotides are TGCGCCAGCAGCTTGGTGGGAGCCTGGGACGAGCAGTACTTC. It specifies CASSLVGAWDEQYF.